The TCR beta chain described here comes from a study of shared clonotypes between healthy human individuals. Between the trimmed V and J ends, which lost 3 bases and 5 bases, there was a span of 6 bases. The CDR3 sequence is 12 residues long. Germline values: CDR1 SGHRS, CDR2 YFSETQ. Assay used: immunoSEQ multiplex PCR; TCRdb lists only in-frame clones, some missing. The sample lists about 340,000 clones; more than 60% were seen once. Source material: memory CD4+ T cells sorted from blood. Noted subset: CD45RA-negative fraction. The rearrangement links TRBV5-1 to TRBJ2-1; D is ambiguous. This TCR was recovered from a man younger than 40 in good health. CDR3 nucleotide sequence: TGCGCCAGCAGCTCGCTAGACAATGAGCAGTTCTTC. Its translation is CASSSLDNEQFF. The full variable domain, rest sourced from reference TRBV5-1 and TRBJ2-1, is KAGVTQTPRYLIKTRGQQVTLSCSPISGHRSVSWYQQTPGQGLQFLFEYFSETQRNKGNFPGRFSGRQFSNSRSEMNVSTLELGDSALYLCASSSLDNEQFFGPGTRLTVL.